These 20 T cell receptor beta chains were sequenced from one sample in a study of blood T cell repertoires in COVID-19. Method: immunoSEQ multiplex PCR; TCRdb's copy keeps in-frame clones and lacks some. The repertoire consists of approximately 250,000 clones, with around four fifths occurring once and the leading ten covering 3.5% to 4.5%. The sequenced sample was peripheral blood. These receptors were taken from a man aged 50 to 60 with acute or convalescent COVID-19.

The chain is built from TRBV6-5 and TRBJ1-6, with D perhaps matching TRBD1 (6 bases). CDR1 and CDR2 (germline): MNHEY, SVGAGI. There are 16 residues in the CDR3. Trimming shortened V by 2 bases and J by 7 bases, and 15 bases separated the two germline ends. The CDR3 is CASSYGRGMRNSPLHF. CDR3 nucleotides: TGTGCCAGCAGTTACGGCAGGGGAATGAGGAATTCACCCCTCCACTTT.

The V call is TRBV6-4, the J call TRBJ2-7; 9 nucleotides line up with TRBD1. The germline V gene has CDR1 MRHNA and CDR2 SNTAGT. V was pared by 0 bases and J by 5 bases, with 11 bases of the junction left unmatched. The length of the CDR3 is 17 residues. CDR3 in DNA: TGTGCCAGCAGTGACTCTTCCCGGGACAGGGCGTTCGACGAGCAGTACTTC. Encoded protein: CASSDSSRDRAFDEQYF.

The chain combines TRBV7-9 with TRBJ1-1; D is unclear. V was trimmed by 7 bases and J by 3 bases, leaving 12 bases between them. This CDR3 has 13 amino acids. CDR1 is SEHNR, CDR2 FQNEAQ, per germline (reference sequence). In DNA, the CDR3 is TGTGCCAGCACGGGAGGGAGCCACACTGAAGCTTTCTTT. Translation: CASTGGSHTEAFF.

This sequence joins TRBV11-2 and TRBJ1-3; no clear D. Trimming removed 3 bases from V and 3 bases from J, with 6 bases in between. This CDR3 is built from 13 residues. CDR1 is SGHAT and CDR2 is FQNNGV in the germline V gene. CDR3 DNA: TGTGCCAGCAGCTTCGGTGATGGAAACACCATATATTTT. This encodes CASSFGDGNTIYF. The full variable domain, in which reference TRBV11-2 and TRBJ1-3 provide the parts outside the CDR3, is EAGVAQSPRYKIIEKRQSVAFWCNPISGHATLYWYQQILGQGPKLLIQFQNNGVVDDSQLPKDRFSAERLKGVDSTLKIQPAKLEDSAVYLCASSFGDGNTIYFGEGSWLTVV.

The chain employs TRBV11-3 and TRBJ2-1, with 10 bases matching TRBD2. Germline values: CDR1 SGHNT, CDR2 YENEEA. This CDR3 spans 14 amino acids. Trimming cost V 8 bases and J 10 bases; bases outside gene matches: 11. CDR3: CASQSGRANVEQFF. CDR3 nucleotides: TGTGCCAGCCAGAGCGGGAGGGCCAATGTAGAGCAGTTCTTC.

In DNA form, the CDR3 reads TGTGCCAGCTCACCTACGGTCGACAGGGTGGGAAACACCATATATTTT. It specifies CASSPTVDRVGNTIYF. V and J are TRBV18 and TRBJ1-3; 7 bases are a match to TRBD1. CDR3 length: 16 amino acids. The V gene's germline CDR1 is KGHSH and CDR2 LQKENI. The trim removed 3 bases at V and 4 bases at J, leaving 9 bases unmatched.

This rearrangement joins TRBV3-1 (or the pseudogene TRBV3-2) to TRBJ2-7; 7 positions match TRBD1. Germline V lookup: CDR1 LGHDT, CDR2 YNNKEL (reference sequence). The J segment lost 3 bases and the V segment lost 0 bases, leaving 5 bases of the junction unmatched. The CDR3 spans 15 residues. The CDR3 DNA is TGTGCCAGCAGCCAAGAACTAGGGGGCGGCTACGAGCAGTACTTC. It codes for CASSQELGGGYEQYF.

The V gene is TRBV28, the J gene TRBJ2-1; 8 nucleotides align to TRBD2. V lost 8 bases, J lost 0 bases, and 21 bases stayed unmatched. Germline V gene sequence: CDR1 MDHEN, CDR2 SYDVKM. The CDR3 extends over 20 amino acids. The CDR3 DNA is TGTGCCAGCCCGAAGGGAACTAGCGGCCATCGACGCCCCTCCTACAATGAGCAGTTCTTC. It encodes CASPKGTSGHRRPSYNEQFF.

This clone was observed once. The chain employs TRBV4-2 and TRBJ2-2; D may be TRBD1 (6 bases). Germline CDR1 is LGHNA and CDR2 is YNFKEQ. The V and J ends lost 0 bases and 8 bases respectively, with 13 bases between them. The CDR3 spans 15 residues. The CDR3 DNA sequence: TGTGCCAGCAGCCAAGATCCCAGGGGTTCGGGGGAGCTGTTTTTT. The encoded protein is CASSQDPRGSGELFF.

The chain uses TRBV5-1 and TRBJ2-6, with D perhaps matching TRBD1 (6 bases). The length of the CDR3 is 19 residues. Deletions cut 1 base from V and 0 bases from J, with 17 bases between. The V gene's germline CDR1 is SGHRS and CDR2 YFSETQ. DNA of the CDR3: TGCGCCAGCAGCTTGAGGTCTTATGGGGGCAGCTCTGGGGCCAACGTCCTGACTTTC. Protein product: CASSLRSYGGSSGANVLTF.

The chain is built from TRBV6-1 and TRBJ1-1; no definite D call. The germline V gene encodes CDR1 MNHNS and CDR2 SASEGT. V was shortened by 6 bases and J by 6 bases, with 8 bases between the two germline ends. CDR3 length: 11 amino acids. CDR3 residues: CASSPGAEAFF. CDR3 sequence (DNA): TGTGCCAGCAGCCCCGGGGCTGAAGCTTTCTTT.

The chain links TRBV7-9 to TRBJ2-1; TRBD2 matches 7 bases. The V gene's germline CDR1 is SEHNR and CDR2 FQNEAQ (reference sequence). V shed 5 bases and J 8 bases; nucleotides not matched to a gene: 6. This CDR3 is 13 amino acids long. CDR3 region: CASSPRLADEQFF. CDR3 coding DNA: TGTGCCAGCAGCCCCCGACTAGCAGATGAGCAGTTCTTC.

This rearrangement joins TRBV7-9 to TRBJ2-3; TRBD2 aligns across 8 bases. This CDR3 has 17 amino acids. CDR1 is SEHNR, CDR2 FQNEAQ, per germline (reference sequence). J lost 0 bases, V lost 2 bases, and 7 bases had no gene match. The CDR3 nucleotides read TGTGCCAGCAGCTTATTAGGCGGGAGGACTAGCACAGATACGCAGTATTTT. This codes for CASSLLGGRTSTDTQYF.

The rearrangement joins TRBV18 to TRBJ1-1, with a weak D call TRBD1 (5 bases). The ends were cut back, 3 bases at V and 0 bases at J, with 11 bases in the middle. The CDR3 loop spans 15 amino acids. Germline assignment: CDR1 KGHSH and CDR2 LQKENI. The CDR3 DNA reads TGTGCCAGCTCACCGTCCAGGGAAATGAACACTGAAGCTTTCTTT. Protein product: CASSPSREMNTEAFF.

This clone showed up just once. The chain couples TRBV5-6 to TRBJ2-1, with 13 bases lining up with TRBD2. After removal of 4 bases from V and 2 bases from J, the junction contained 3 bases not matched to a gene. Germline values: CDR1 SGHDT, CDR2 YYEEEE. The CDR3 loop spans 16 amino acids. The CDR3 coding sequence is TGTGCCAGCAGCCCCGGACTAGCGGGGGCCTACAATGAGCAGTTCTTC. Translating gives CASSPGLAGAYNEQFF. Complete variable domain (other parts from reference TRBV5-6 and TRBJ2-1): DAGVTQSPTHLIKTRGQQVTLRCSPKSGHDTVSWYQQALGQGPQFIFQYYEEEERQRGNFPDRFSGHQFPNYSSELNVNALLLGDSALYLCASSPGLAGAYNEQFFGPGTRLTVL.

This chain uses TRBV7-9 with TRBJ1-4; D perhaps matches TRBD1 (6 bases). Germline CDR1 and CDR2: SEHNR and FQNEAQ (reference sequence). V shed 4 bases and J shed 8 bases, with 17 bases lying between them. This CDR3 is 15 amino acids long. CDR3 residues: CASSSWDIRNEKLFF. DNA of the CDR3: TGTGCCAGCAGCTCATGGGACATTCGAAACGAAAAACTGTTTTTT. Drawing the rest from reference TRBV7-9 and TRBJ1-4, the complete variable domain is DTGVSQNPRHKITKRGQNVTFRCDPISEHNRLYWYRQTLGQGPEFLTYFQNEAQLEKSRLLSDRFSAERPKGSFSTLEIQRTEQGDSAMYLCASSSWDIRNEKLFFGSGTQLSVL.

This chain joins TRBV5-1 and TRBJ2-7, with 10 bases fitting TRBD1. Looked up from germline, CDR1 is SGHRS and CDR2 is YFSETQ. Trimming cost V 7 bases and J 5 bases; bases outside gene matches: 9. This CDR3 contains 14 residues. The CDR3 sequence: CASAPGQGFHEQYF. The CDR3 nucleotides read TGCGCCAGCGCGCCGGGACAGGGGTTCCACGAGCAGTACTTC.

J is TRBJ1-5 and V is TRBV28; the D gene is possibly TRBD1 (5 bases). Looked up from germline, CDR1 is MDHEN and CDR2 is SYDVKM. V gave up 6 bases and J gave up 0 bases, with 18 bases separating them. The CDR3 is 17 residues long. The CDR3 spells CASSPLSGGTSNQPQHF. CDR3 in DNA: TGTGCCAGCAGCCCACTATCGGGGGGGACTAGCAATCAGCCCCAGCATTTT.

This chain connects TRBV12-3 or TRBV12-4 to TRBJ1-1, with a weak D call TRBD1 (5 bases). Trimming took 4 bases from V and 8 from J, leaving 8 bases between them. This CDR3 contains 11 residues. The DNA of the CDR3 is TGTGCCAGCAGTTCACAGGAGGAAGCTTTCTTT. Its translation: CASSSQEEAFF.

This chain's CDR3 is CASSKTGNTEAFF. In DNA form, the CDR3 reads TGTGCCAGCAGTAAGACGGGAAACACTGAAGCTTTCTTT. The rearrangement joins TRBV12-3 or TRBV12-4 to TRBJ1-1; D is ambiguous. This CDR3 is built from 13 residues. V shed 5 bases and J shed 2 bases, with 9 bases lying between them.